The 22 T cell receptor beta chains below all came from one sample that was sequenced in a study of PD-L1 blockade in urothelial cancer. Documented time point: pretreatment peripheral blood. Profiled with immunoSEQ multiplex PCR; TCRdb holds only in-frame clones, not every one. Here the sample spans 85,000 to 90,000 clones, approximately 88% being singletons. Sequenced here: PBMCs, sampled around atezolizumab (anti-PD-L1) treatment. These receptors all come from a woman over 75 with urothelial cancer.

This chain links TRBV7-9 with TRBJ2-7; 10 positions agree with TRBD2. Germline V lookup: CDR1 SEHNR, CDR2 FQNEAQ (reference sequence). Trimming cost V 3 bases and J 4 bases; bases outside gene matches: 6. This CDR3 is built from 15 residues. The chain's CDR3 is CASSFTASGRYEQYF. The CDR3 DNA is TGTGCCAGCAGCTTTACGGCTAGCGGGAGATACGAGCAGTACTTC.

The genes are TRBV19 and TRBJ2-3; TRBD1 matches at 8 bases. Germline-derived CDR1 and CDR2 are LNHDA and SQIVND (reference sequence). The junction had 4 bases not matched to a gene; V was cut back by 1 base and J by 4 bases. The CDR3 runs to 15 residues. Here the CDR3 reads CASSIGDRGSDTQYF. The DNA for the CDR3 is TGTGCCAGTAGTATAGGAGACAGGGGCTCAGATACGCAGTATTTT.

The CDR3 region has the DNA TGTGCCAGCACAAGACAGGGGATAACTGAAGCTTTCTTT. Protein sequence: CASTRQGITEAFF. J is TRBJ1-1 and V is TRBV28, with 8 bases that match TRBD1. V shed 7 bases, J shed 5 bases, and the junction held 6 bases outside the gene matches. The CDR3 has 13 residues. Germline V lookup: CDR1 MDHEN, CDR2 SYDVKM.

V is TRBV9 and J is TRBJ2-2, with 10 bases that match TRBD2. Germline values: CDR1 SGDLS, CDR2 YYNGEE. V lost 3 bases and J lost 7; bases outside the gene matches: 9. The CDR3 spans 16 residues. The CDR3 DNA reads as TGTGCCAGCAGCGCGAGAGAGCGGGAGGGAGTCGGGGAGCTGTTTTTT. Its protein product is CASSAREREGVGELFF.

V and J are TRBV5-1 and TRBJ2-1, with D perhaps matching TRBD1 (6 bases). The CDR3 is 15 amino acids. Germline-derived CDR1 and CDR2 are SGHRS and YFSETQ. Trimming pared 0 bases from V and 6 bases from J, leaving 13 bases between. The chain's CDR3 is CASSLEGGFGNEQFF. CDR3 sequence (DNA): TGCGCCAGCAGCTTGGAAGGGGGTTTTGGCAATGAGCAGTTCTTC.

The CDR3 reads CASSSRGQRVSYEQYF. DNA for the CDR3: TGTGCCAGCAGCTCGAGGGGCCAGCGGGTCTCCTACGAGCAGTACTTC. This chain links TRBV11-2 with TRBJ2-7; the D gene is possibly TRBD2 (6 bases). V gave up 4 bases and J gave up 0 bases, with 16 bases separating them. The germline V gene encodes CDR1 SGHAT and CDR2 FQNNGV. The CDR3 covers 16 residues.

J is TRBJ2-2 and V is TRBV5-1; a weak D match, TRBD2 (5 bases). In germline, CDR1 is SGHRS, CDR2 YFSETQ. V lost 4 bases and J lost 4, with 14 bases in between. The length of the CDR3 is 15 residues. CDR3 residues: CASSETTTITGELFF. The CDR3 nucleotides read TGCGCCAGCAGCGAGACTACAACAATCACCGGGGAGCTGTTTTTT.

This chain links TRBV19 with TRBJ2-1; 8 bases map to TRBD2. The CDR3 loop spans 17 amino acids. Trimming took 0 bases from V and 4 from J; bases not matched to a gene: 8. Per the germline V gene, CDR1 is LNHDA and CDR2 is SQIVND (reference sequence). Here the CDR3 reads CASSIDSGTGGYNEQFF. The CDR3 DNA follows: TGTGCCAGTAGTATAGATAGCGGGACGGGAGGTTACAATGAGCAGTTCTTC.

Concerning this clone itself: Within the sample, other DNA sequences also encode this same CDR3. This chain joins TRBV5-4 and TRBJ1-3, with D possibly being TRBD1 (6 bases). Germline-derived CDR1 and CDR2 are SGHNT and YYREEE (reference sequence). The CDR3 loop spans 15 amino acids. Trimming stripped 0 bases from V and 0 bases from J, with 7 bases between. The CDR3 DNA reads as TGTGCCAGCAGCTTGGAGGGGGTCTCTGGAAACACCATATATTTT. Amino acid sequence: CASSLEGVSGNTIYF.

This chain links TRBV19 with TRBJ2-5; 7 bases align to TRBD1. Germline CDR1 and CDR2: LNHDA and SQIVND (reference sequence). CDR3 length: 16 residues. Trimming removed 1 base from V and 0 bases from J; junction bases left unmatched: 5. The CDR3 nucleotides read TGTGCCAGTAGTATAGGAGGGGGCCAGAACCAAGAGACCCAGTACTTC. Amino acids: CASSIGGGQNQETQYF.

This rearrangement joins TRBV10-3 to TRBJ2-5; 11 bases fit TRBD2. The germline V gene has CDR1 ENHRY and CDR2 SYGVKD. This CDR3 is 15 amino acids long. The trim removed 7 bases at V and 5 bases at J, leaving 9 bases unmatched. CDR3 residues: CAIKGTSGSVETQYF. Here the CDR3 DNA reads TGTGCCATCAAAGGGACTAGCGGCTCTGTGGAGACCCAGTACTTC.

This chain connects TRBV10-3 to TRBJ2-7; 7 nucleotides align to TRBD2. Trimming took 3 bases from V and 6 from J; bases not matched to a gene: 2. The CDR3 has 12 residues. The germline CDR1 and CDR2 sequences are ENHRY and SYGVKD. The CDR3 bases are TGTGCCATCAGTGATAGCGGGCGCGAGCAGTACTTC. This codes for CAISDSGREQYF.

This chain connects TRBV7-9 to TRBJ1-1; a weak D match, TRBD1 (5 bases). This CDR3 has 15 residues. Germline CDR1 reads SEHNR; CDR2 reads FQNEAQ (reference sequence). Trimming took 6 bases from V and 5 from J, leaving 19 bases between them. CDR3 residues: CASSRPTREGTEAFF. The DNA for the CDR3 is TGTGCCAGCAGTCGCCCGACCAGGGAGGGGACTGAAGCTTTCTTT.

The chain employs TRBV19 and TRBJ1-5, with TRBD1 matching 10 bases. V trimming: 5 bases; J trimming: 6 bases; junction bases outside the gene matches: 7. CDR1 is LNHDA, CDR2 SQIVND, per germline (reference sequence). This CDR3 region has 15 residues. DNA of the CDR3: TGTGCCAGTAGTTTCGCGACAGGGGGCCGTCAGCCCCAGCATTTT. Encoded protein: CASSFATGGRQPQHF.

The sample holds one count of this clone. The gene calls are TRBV4-1 and TRBJ2-1, with D perhaps TRBD1 (6 bases). This CDR3 is built from 17 residues. CDR1 is MGHRA and CDR2 is YSYEKL in the germline V gene. Trimming took 3 bases from V and 0 from J, leaving 15 bases between them. This chain's CDR3 is CASSHLQGSSSYNEQFF. DNA for the CDR3: TGCGCCAGCAGCCACCTACAGGGATCTAGCTCCTACAATGAGCAGTTCTTC.

The J gene is TRBJ2-1, the V gene TRBV5-4; D perhaps matches TRBD2 (5 bases). Germline V gene data show CDR1 as SGHNT and CDR2 as YYREEE (reference sequence). The CDR3 runs 15 residues. V was pared by 4 bases and J by 4 bases, with 15 bases between. CDR3 protein: CASSLRVALYNEQFF. For the CDR3, the DNA is TGTGCCAGCAGCCTGCGGGTAGCGTTGTACAATGAGCAGTTCTTC.

As to this clone: This specimen includes other DNA sequences encoding the same CDR3. This chain uses TRBV7-8 with TRBJ1-5; no definite D call. CDR3 length: 15 residues. Germline V gives CDR1 SGHVS, CDR2 FQNEAQ. The V and J ends lost 5 bases and 2 bases respectively, with 13 bases between them. CDR3 bases: TGTGCCAGCAGCCTTGCGGGGTCGGGCAATCAGCCCCAGCATTTT. It yields the protein CASSLAGSGNQPQHF.

The chain uses TRBV28 and TRBJ2-1, with D unresolved. Between the trimmed V and J ends, which lost 5 bases and 10 bases, there was a span of 12 bases. From germline, CDR1 is MDHEN and CDR2 SYDVKM. The CDR3 consists of 12 residues. CDR3 region: CASSRLAREQFF. The CDR3 nucleotides are TGTGCCAGCAGTCGACTCGCAAGAGAGCAGTTCTTC.

This chain connects TRBV11-2 to TRBJ1-2; D gene uncertain. Germline CDR1 reads SGHAT; CDR2 reads FQNNGV. CDR3 length: 15 residues. Trimming took 4 bases from V and 8 from J, leaving 20 bases between them. Here the CDR3 reads CASSSLGGDAGGYTF. CDR3 in DNA: TGTGCCAGCAGCTCGCTTGGAGGAGACGCAGGAGGCTACACCTTC.

V is TRBV5-1 and J is TRBJ2-5; the match to TRBD1 covers 10 bases. Germline trimming cut 4 bases from V and 2 bases from J; bases unmatched to any gene: 8. Germline lookup yields CDR1 SGHRS and CDR2 YFSETQ. The CDR3 is made up of 16 amino acids. As DNA, the CDR3 is TGCGCCAGCAGCAGAACCGGGACAGGGGATCAAGAGACCCAGTACTTC. It is translated as CASSRTGTGDQETQYF.

This sequence joins TRBV11-3 and TRBJ2-1, with D perhaps TRBD2 (6 bases). Looked up from germline, CDR1 is SGHNT and CDR2 is YENEEA. CDR3 length: 16 amino acids. V lost 1 base and J 5 bases, leaving 15 bases between the germline ends. The CDR3 spells CASSLGVSSGHNEQFF. The CDR3, as DNA: TGTGCCAGCAGCTTAGGGGTCAGTAGCGGACACAATGAGCAGTTCTTC.

The CDR3 sequence: CAIRETSGTDTQYF. CDR3 coding DNA: TGTGCCATCAGGGAGACTAGCGGGACAGATACGCAGTATTTT. The J gene is TRBJ2-3, the V gene TRBV10-3; 10 bases match TRBD2. Germline CDR1 is ENHRY and CDR2 is SYGVKD. The CDR3 spans 14 residues. Germline trimming cut 6 bases from V and 3 bases from J; bases unmatched to any gene: 3.